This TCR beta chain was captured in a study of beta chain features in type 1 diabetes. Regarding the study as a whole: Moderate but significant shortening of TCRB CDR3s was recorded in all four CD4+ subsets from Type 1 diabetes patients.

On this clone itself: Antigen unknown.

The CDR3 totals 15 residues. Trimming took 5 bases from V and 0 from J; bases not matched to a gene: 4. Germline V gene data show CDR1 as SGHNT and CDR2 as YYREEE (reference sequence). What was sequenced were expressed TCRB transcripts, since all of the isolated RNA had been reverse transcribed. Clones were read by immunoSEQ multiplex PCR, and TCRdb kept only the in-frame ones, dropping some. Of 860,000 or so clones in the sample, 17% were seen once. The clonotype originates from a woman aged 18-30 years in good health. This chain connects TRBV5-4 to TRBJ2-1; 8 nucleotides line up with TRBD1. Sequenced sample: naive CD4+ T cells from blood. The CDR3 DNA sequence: TGTGCCAGCAGTAAAGGACAGGGCTCCTACAATGAGCAGTTCTTC. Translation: CASSKGQGSYNEQFF.